This TCR beta chain was sequenced during a study of cytomegalovirus exposure and HLA in healthy donors. Study background: Across 350 to 500 genotyped donors, roughly 80% landed in the Caucasian-associated ancestry cluster.

Details on this clone: No antigen is known for it.

PCR employed 60 Vbeta and 13 Jbeta primers. Generated by immunoSEQ multiplex PCR, the TCRdb table keeps only in-frame clones and is missing some. Of 60,000 to 75,000 clones in the sample, around four fifths were seen once. CDR1 is MNHNS, CDR2 SASEGT, per germline. The CDR3 has 14 residues. V gave up 5 bases and J gave up 4 bases, with 14 bases separating them. Whole-study results and caveats: In an earlier analysis, in roughly 580 donors, most V segments appeared productive either ~87% or ~30% of the time. The classifier was said to identify cytomegalovirus status with high specificity and sensitivity.

The V call is TRBV6-1, the J call TRBJ2-5; D perhaps matches TRBD1 (6 bases). The sequencing input was PBMCs. The clonotype was recovered from a woman aged 25-40 years in good health and CMV-seronegative. The CDR3 DNA sequence: TGTGCCAGCAGTCCCCCGACAGGTGGAGAGACCCAGTACTTC. Amino acid sequence: CASSPPTGGETQYF.